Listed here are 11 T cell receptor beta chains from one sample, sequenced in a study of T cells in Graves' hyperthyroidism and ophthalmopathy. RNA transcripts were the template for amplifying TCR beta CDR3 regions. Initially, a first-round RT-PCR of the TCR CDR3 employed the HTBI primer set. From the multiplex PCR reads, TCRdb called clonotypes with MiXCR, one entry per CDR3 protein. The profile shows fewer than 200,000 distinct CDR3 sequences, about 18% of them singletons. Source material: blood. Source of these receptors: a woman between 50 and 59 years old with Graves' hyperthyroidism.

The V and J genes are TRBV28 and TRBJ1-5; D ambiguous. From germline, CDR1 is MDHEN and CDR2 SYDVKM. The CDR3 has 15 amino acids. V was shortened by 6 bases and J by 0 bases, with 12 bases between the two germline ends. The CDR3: CASRDRGNSNQPQHF. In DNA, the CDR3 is TGTGCCAGCAGGGACCGTGGGAATAGCAATCAGCCCCAGCATTTT.

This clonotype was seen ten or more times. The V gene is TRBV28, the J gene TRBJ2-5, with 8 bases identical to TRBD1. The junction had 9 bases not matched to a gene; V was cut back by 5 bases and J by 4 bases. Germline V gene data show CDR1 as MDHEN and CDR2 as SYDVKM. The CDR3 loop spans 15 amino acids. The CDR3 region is CASSGTGGRGETQYF. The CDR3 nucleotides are TGTGCCAGCAGTGGAACAGGGGGTCGGGGAGAGACCCAGTACTTC. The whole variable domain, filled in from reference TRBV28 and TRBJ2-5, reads DVKVTQSSRYLVKRTGEKVFLECVQDMDHENMFWYRQDPGLGLRLIYFSYDVKMKEKGDIPEGYSVSREKKERFSLILESASTNQTSMYLCASSGTGGRGETQYFGPGTRLLVL.

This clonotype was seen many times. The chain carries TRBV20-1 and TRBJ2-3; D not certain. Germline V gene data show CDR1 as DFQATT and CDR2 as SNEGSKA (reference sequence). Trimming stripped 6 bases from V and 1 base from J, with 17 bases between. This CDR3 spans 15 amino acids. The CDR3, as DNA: TGCAGTGCCACCATTCCGTTGGGCCGCACAGATACGCAGTATTTT. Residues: CSATIPLGRTDTQYF.

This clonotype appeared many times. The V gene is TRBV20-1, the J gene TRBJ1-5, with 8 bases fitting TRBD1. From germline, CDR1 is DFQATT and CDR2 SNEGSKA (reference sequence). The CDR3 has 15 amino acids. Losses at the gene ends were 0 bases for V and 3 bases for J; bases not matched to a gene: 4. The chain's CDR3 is CSARERDRYNQPQHF. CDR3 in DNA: TGCAGTGCTAGAGAAAGGGACAGGTACAATCAGCCCCAGCATTTT.

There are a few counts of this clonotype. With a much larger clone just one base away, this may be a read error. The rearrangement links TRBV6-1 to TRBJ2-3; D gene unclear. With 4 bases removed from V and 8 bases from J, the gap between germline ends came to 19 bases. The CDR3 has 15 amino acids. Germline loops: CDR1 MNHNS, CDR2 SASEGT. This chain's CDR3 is CASSAKTSGWGTQYF. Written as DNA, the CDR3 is TGTGCCAGCAGTGCCAAGACCTCGGGTTGGGGTACGCAGTATTTT.

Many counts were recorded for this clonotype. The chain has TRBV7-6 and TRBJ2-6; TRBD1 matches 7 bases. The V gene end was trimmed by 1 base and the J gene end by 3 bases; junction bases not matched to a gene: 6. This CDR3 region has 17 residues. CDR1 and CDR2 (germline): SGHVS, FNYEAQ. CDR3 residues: CASSLDHRGGGANVLTF. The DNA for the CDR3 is TGTGCCAGCAGCTTAGACCACAGGGGTGGTGGGGCCAACGTCCTGACTTTC.

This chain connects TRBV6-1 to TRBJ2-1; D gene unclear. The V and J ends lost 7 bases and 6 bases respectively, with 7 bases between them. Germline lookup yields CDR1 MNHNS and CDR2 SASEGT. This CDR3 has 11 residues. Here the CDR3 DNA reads TGTGCCAGCATAAGATCCAATGAGCAGTTCTTC. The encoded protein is CASIRSNEQFF.

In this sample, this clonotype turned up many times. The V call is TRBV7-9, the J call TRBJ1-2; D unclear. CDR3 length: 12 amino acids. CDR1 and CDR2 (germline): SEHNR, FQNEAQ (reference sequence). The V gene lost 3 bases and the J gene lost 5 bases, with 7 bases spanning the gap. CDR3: CASSFQEYGYTF. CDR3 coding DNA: TGTGCCAGCAGCTTTCAGGAATATGGCTACACCTTC.

DNA of the CDR3: TGTGCCAGCAGTTTGGGGAGAATCTCTAAGTCTGGAAACACCATATATTTT. Translation: CASSLGRISKSGNTIYF. The chain uses TRBV28 and TRBJ1-3; the D is unclear. The V gene lost 3 bases and the J gene lost 1 base, with 16 bases spanning the gap. CDR1 and CDR2 from the germline V gene are MDHEN and SYDVKM. This CDR3 has 17 residues.

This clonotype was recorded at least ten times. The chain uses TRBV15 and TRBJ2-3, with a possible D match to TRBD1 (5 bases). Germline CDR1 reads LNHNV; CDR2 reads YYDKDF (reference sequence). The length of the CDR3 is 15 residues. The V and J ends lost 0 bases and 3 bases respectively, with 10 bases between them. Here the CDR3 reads CATSRDQGTTDTQYF. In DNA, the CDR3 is TGTGCCACCAGCAGAGATCAGGGTACGACAGATACGCAGTATTTT.

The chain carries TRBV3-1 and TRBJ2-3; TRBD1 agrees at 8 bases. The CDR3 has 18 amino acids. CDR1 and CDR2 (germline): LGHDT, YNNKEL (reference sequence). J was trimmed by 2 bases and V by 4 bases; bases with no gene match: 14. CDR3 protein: CASSPFYLDRGDTDTQYF. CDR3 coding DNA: TGTGCCAGCAGCCCTTTCTACTTAGACAGGGGAGACACAGATACGCAGTATTTT.